These 4 T cell receptor beta chains share one sample of origin, sequenced in a study of control samples from healthy donors and cancer patients. Libraries were prepared by immunoSEQ multiplex PCR; TCRdb keeps only in-frame clonotypes and omits some of them. The data show fewer than 90,000 clones, more than 75% seen once. The specimen sequenced was blood. The receptors stem from a man aged 45-65 years in good health.

This clone was counted between two and nine times. The genes are TRBV27 and TRBJ1-1; no definite D call. CDR3 length equals 13 residues. Per germline, CDR1 MNHEY and CDR2 SMNVEV (reference sequence). The V end was cut by 4 bases, the J end by 5 bases, with 11 bases between. The CDR3 DNA reads as TGTGCCAGCAGTTATACAGAAGGGACTGAAGCTTTCTTT. This translates into CASSYTEGTEAFF.

The J gene is TRBJ1-1, the V gene TRBV10-3; 7 bases agree with TRBD1. J was trimmed by 0 bases and V by 10 bases; bases with no gene match: 5. The germline gives CDR1 ENHRY, CDR2 SYGVKD. CDR3 length: 13 amino acids. As DNA, the CDR3 is TGTGCCACTAAGGGACAGATGAACACTGAAGCTTTCTTT. Protein product: CATKGQMNTEAFF.

On this clone: The sample has other DNA sequences that encode this CDR3 too. The chain is built from TRBV27 and TRBJ1-2; 8 bases align to TRBD1. Germline trimming cut 3 bases from V and 8 bases from J; bases unmatched to any gene: 5. CDR3 length: 13 amino acids. CDR1 MNHEY and CDR2 SMNVEV come from the germline V gene (reference sequence). In nucleotides, the CDR3 is TGTGCCAGCAGTTTCGGACAGGGCCGGGGCTACACCTTC. Its translation: CASSFGQGRGYTF.

V and J are TRBV9 and TRBJ2-3, with D perhaps being TRBD1 or TRBD2 (5 bases each). Deletions cut 1 base from V and 2 bases from J, with 17 bases between. Germline V lookup: CDR1 SGDLS, CDR2 YYNGEE. The CDR3 runs to 17 residues. The CDR3, as DNA: TGTGCCAGCAGCGTAAATGTGAGGGGTGGGCACACAGATACGCAGTATTTT. This sequence encodes CASSVNVRGGHTDTQYF.